Sequencing of this T cell receptor (beta chain) was carried out in a study of blood T cell repertoires in COVID-19. Repertoires were generated with immunoSEQ multiplex PCR, while TCRdb's copy carries only in-frame clones and drops some. The table shows approximately 97,000 clones, with over 85% occurring only once. V shed 4 bases and J 1 base; nucleotides not matched to a gene: 4. Germline assignment: CDR1 SGDLS and CDR2 YYNGEE. CDR3 size: 16 residues. Seattle patient enrollment occurred during active infection, with longitudinal follow-up thereafter. The sequence derives from a woman aged 50 to 65 with COVID-19, enrolled during active disease. V and J are TRBV9 and TRBJ2-4; TRBD2 matches at 11 bases. Sequenced sample: peripheral blood. CDR3 coding DNA: TGTGCCAGCAGCCTTCTAGCGGGGGGTGCCAAAAACATTCAGTACTTC. Translated: CASSLLAGGAKNIQYF.